The sequence of this TCR beta chain was determined in a study of response to subunit inactivated influenza vaccine (dated by TCRdb to the late 2010s). Regarding the research as a whole: To follow how T cells responded to a trivalent subunit inactivated influenza vaccine, the researchers relied on deep quantitative profiling of the T cell receptor repertoire.

On this clonotype itself: Its antigen specificity is not known. No per-base quality is available; no much larger clone lies one base away.

The germline V gene specifies SGHRS as CDR1 and YFSETQ as CDR2. V lost 0 bases and J lost 7 bases, and the count of bases not matched to a germline gene is 7. CDR3 length: 14 amino acids, cysteine to phenylalanine. The only DNA kept is the CDR3, 42 bases in frame from the first base. What the authors observed across the whole study: The authors proposed that each seasonal influenza vaccination may bring in only a limited number of new T cells.

Receptor amplification or capture employed RT-PCR. Sequenced using an Illumina HiSeq 2500. Starting from the raw public reads, TCRdb applied fastp trimming at Q25, assembled clones with MiXCR and retained in-frame beta chains. CDR3 protein sequences are deduplicated, and each keeps its most common genes and DNA. This sample lists around 600,000 distinct CDR3 sequences; about 10% were detected once. The ten top clones hold 9.5% to 12% of the sample. The same specimen was also included in a second study, on T cells expressing NK-cell markers. The second investigation adds: The TCR beta cDNA libraries were made using 5'RACE template switching, a step that added both a universal primer site and unique molecular identifiers. About 8 donors provided sorted CD3+CD56+NKG2C+, CD3+CD56+NKG2C- and CD3+CD56-NKG2C+ T-cell subsets, whose TCR beta-chain repertoires were profiled. Of the eight sequenced donors, seven were found to be HCMV-seropositive and one was found to be HCMV-seronegative. In several experiments an anti-gammadeltaTCR antibody was added to restrict sorting to alphabetaTCR-expressing T cells. For roughly 6 donors, the dominant CD3+CD56+NKG2C+ clonotypes were among the top 10 CD8+ clonotypes and accounted for 1.0-7.0% of CD8+ T cells. Those dominant clonotypes were again the most abundant among CD3+CD56-NKG2C+ cells in a handful of donors, at roughly 25-65%. Whether the expanded NKG2C-expressing T cell clones were specific for HCMV antigens was left unclear. All eight donors whose samples were sequenced were randomly selected healthy volunteers, three of them men and five women. To determine HCMV serostatus, a commercial ELISA kit was used to detect HCMV-specific IgG in serum. Peripheral blood mononuclear cells were isolated from blood by Ficoll density gradient centrifugation. Bulk peripheral blood T-cell repertoires were additionally sequenced from unsorted PBMC for 5 or 6 donors. Priming for cDNA synthesis came from the TCR beta constant segment, and two successive PCR amplification steps followed. Libraries were sequenced as 2 x 150 bp reads on Illumina HiSeq 2000/2500, MiSeq or NextSeq. MIGEC was used to demultiplex reads and group reads by UMI, and MiTCR was used to assemble and quantify clonotypes. Only TCR cDNA sequences supported by at least two reads were kept to exclude erroneous sequences. Downstream repertoire analysis used the tcR package, and clonotypes were matched across fractions by CDR3 nucleotide sequence plus V segment. VDJmatch was used to annotate antigen specificity against VDJdb, with one amino acid substitution in CDR3 allowed.

This chain joins TRBV5-1 to TRBJ2-7, and 7 bases in between align with TRBD1. The sample was PBMCs from blood, taken on the day of vaccination. The receptor was isolated from a man aged 45-65 years who received an inactivated influenza vaccine. Donor details come from another sample of the same person, matched by shared clones. The nucleotides are TGCGCCAGCAGCTTGGCGGCGCAGGGGGATGAGCAGTACTTC. Its coded protein is CASSLAAQGDEQYF.